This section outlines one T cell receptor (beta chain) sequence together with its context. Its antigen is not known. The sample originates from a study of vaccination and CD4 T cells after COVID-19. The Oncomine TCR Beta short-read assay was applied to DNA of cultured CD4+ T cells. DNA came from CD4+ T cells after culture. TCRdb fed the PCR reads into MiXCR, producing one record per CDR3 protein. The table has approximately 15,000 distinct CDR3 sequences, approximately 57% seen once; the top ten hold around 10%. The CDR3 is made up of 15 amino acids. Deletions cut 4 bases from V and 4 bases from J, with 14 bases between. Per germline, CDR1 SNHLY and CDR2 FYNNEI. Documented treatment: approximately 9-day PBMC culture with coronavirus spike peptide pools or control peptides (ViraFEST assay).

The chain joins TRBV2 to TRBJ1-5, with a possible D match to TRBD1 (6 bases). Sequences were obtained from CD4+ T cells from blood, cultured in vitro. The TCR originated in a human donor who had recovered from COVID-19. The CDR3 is CASSGQVGLNQPQHF. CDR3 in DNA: TGTGCCAGCAGTGGACAGGTCGGGCTTAATCAGCCCCAGCATTTT.